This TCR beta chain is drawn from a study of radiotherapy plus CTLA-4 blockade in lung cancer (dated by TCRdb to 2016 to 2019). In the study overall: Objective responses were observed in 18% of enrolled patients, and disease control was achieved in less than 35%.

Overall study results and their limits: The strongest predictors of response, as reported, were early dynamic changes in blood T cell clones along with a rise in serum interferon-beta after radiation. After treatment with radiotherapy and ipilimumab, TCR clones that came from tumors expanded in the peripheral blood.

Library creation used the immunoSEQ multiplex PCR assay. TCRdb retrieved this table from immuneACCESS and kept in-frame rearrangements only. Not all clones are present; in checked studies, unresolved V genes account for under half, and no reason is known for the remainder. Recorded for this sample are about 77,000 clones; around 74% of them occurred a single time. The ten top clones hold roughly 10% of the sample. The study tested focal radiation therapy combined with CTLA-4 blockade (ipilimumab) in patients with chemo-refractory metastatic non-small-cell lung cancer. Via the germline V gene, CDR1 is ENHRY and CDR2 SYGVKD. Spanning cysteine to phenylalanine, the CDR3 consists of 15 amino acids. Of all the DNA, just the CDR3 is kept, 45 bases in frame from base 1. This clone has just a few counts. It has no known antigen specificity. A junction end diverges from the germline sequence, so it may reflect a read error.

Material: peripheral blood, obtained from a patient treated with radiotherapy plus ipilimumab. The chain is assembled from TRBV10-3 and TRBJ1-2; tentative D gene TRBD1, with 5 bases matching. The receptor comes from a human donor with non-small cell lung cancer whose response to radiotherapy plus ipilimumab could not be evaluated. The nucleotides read TGTGCCATCAGAGAGTCGGGGGGAATCTCAACTGGCTACACCTTC. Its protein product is CAIRESGGISTGYTF.